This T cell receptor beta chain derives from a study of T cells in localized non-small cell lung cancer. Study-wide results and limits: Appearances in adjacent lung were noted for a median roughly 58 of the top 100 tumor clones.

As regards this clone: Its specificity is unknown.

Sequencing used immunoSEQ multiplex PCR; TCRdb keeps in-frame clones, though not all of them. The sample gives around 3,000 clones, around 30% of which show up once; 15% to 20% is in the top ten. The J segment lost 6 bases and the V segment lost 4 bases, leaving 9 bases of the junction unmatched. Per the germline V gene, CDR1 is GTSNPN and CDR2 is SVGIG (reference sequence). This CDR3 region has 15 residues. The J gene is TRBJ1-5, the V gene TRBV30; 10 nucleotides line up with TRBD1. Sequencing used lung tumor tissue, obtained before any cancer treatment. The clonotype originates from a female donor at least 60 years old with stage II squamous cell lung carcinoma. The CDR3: CAWNAFDRGLQPQHF. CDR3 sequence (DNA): TGTGCCTGGAATGCTTTCGACAGGGGGCTTCAGCCCCAGCATTTT.